The entry that follows covers one TCR beta chain sequence. This record belongs to a study of blood T cell repertoires in COVID-19. Across the study: PBMCs, B-cell-depleted T cells, or T cells provided the cDNA or gDNA that made up the material.

In the source study's methods: Amplified reference gene primers provided the basis for estimating nucleated cell counts. The method was immunoSEQ multiplex PCR; TCRdb's version includes in-frame clones alone and lacks a portion of them. Clonal size and the V and J genes are those of that table, whereas D and trimming came from the DNA. The sample lists approximately 100,000 clones, 80% to 90% occurring once. Specimen: peripheral blood. This sequence originates from a woman aged 60 to 75 with acute or convalescent COVID-19.

The CDR3 reads CASSALHSGPDNEQFF. The DNA for the CDR3 is TGTGCCAGTAGTGCCCTCCATAGCGGTCCCGACAATGAGCAGTTCTTC. The J gene is TRBJ2-1, the V gene TRBV19; D might be TRBD2 (6 bases). Deletions cut 5 bases from V and 5 bases from J, with 19 bases between. The germline gives CDR1 LNHDA, CDR2 SQIVND (reference sequence). The CDR3 covers 16 residues. Combining the CDR3 with reference TRBV19 and TRBJ2-1 gives the whole variable domain DGGITQSPKYLFRKEGQNVTLSCEQNLNHDAMYWYRQDPGQGLRLIYYSQIVNDFQKGDIAEGYSVSREKKESFPLTVTSAQKNPTAFYLCASSALHSGPDNEQFFGPGTRLTVL.